This TCR beta chain comes out of a study of T cells in Graves' hyperthyroidism and ophthalmopathy. On the study more broadly: Before treatment of any kind, peripheral blood was taken at initial diagnosis.

General observations from the study: A median roughly six months before onset, the model predicted ophthalmopathy. The authors' 13 V-J model separated ophthalmopathy from stable hyperthyroidism. Most clonotypes expanded in the thyroid (above 0.001) were also present in blood.

About this clonotype itself: Its cognate antigen is unknown.

CDR1 KGHSH and CDR2 LQKENI come from the germline V gene. CDR3 length: 14 residues. Trimming took 3 bases from V and 0 from J, leaving 6 bases between them. There were TCR beta CDR3 regions amplified from RNA transcripts. The HTBI primer set drove a first-round RT-PCR of the TCR CDR3. TCRdb re-derived calls from the multiplex PCR reads in MiXCR, one entry per CDR3 protein. This sample has under 400,000 distinct CDR3 sequences, with 15% to 19% found just once. The chain combines TRBV18 with TRBJ2-1, with no clear D. The sample comprised blood. The sequence was obtained from a woman younger than 35 with Graves' hyperthyroidism that later progressed to Graves' ophthalmopathy. CDR3: CASSPTPSYNEQFF. The CDR3 DNA reads TGTGCCAGCTCACCGACACCCTCCTACAATGAGCAGTTCTTC.